One T cell receptor beta chain is described in this entry. The CDR3 is made up of 15 amino acids. Trimming took off 5 bases at V and 2 bases at J, with 14 bases between the two ends. Germline lookup yields CDR1 SGHDN and CDR2 FVKESK. Selected pancreatic ductal adenocarcinoma patients had undergone surgery without neoadjuvant therapy. The data stem from a study of T cells in pancreatic ductal adenocarcinoma. Profiling relied on immunoSEQ multiplex PCR, and the TCRdb table lists in-frame clones only, not all of them. The sample has tens of thousands of clones, around nine tenths seen once. The sequenced sample consisted of PBMCs. The rearrangement uses TRBV14 and TRBJ2-3; no reliable D call. The origin of this receptor is a human donor with pancreatic ductal adenocarcinoma. CDR3 amino acids: CASSTVAPITDTQYF. In DNA, the CDR3 is TGTGCCAGCAGCACGGTAGCTCCTATCACAGATACGCAGTATTTT.